The 27 T cell receptor beta chains reported below all come from one sample, sequenced in a study of shared clonotypes between healthy human individuals. Naivety among CD8 cells was defined by CD45RO negativity and positive CCR7 selection, thereby excluding terminally differentiated effector memory CD45RA+ cells. Repertoires were generated with immunoSEQ multiplex PCR, while TCRdb's copy carries only in-frame clones and drops some. The table shows about 2 million clones, with about 94% occurring only once. The sequenced material came from naive CD8+ T cells sorted from blood. These receptors originate from a young man in good health.

The chain couples TRBV5-6 to TRBJ1-1, with no clear D. Germline lookup yields CDR1 SGHDT and CDR2 YYEEEE. This CDR3 is 16 amino acids long. Trimming stripped 0 bases from V and 0 bases from J, with 12 bases between. CDR3 in amino acids: CASSLVYSGMNTEAFF. CDR3 sequence (DNA): TGTGCCAGCAGCTTGGTGTACAGCGGCATGAACACTGAAGCTTTCTTT.

This clone was counted once. V gene TRBV5-3 combines with J gene TRBJ2-7; TRBD1 agrees at 8 bases. TRBV5-3 has ORF status, its function being uncertain. This CDR3 comprises 17 residues. The V segment lost 1 base and the J segment 3 bases; nucleotides outside the gene matches: 12. CDR3 region: CARSLSNDRGNLYEQYF. CDR3 DNA: TGTGCCAGAAGCTTGAGCAACGACAGGGGAAATCTCTACGAGCAGTACTTC.

The chain is built from TRBV27 and TRBJ2-5; possible D gene TRBD2, 6 bases. The CDR3 length is 16 residues. CDR1 is MNHEY, CDR2 SMNVEV, per germline (reference sequence). Deletions cut 4 bases from V and 1 base from J, with 16 bases between. The CDR3 DNA is TGTGCCAGCAGTTGGCGAATGGGACTGCTCCAAGAGACCCAGTACTTC. It codes for CASSWRMGLLQETQYF.

This clone was seen once. Other DNA sequences in this specimen translate into the identical CDR3. J is TRBJ1-1 and V is TRBV6-5; no clear D gene. The CDR3 covers 14 residues. Trimming took off 0 bases at V and 1 base at J, with 6 bases between the two ends. From germline, CDR1 is MNHEY and CDR2 SVGAGI. CDR3 nucleotides: TGTGCCAGCAGTTACTCCCCCGGGAACACTGAAGCTTTCTTT. Translated, it gives CASSYSPGNTEAFF.

This clone was found once. Other DNA sequences in this specimen translate into the identical CDR3. This chain links TRBV2 with TRBJ2-7; TRBD1 agrees at 7 bases. Germline CDR1 and CDR2: SNHLY and FYNNEI. The CDR3 covers 13 residues. Losses at the gene ends were 6 bases for V and 1 base for J; bases not matched to a gene: 3. The CDR3 coding sequence is TGTGCCAGCAGCCCGGGACAGTCCTACGAGCAGTACTTC. Translation gives CASSPGQSYEQYF.

The V and J genes are TRBV28 and TRBJ2-5; 7 bases are a match to TRBD1. The CDR3 contains 16 residues. J gave up 4 bases and V 2 bases, and 10 bases lay outside the gene matches. The germline V gene encodes CDR1 MDHEN and CDR2 SYDVKM. The DNA for the CDR3 is TGTGCCAGCAGTTTACCCCAGACAGGGTCGGTAGAGACCCAGTACTTC. Protein sequence: CASSLPQTGSVETQYF. Filled out from reference TRBV28 and TRBJ2-5, the complete variable domain reads DVKVTQSSRYLVKRTGEKVFLECVQDMDHENMFWYRQDPGLGLRLIYFSYDVKMKEKGDIPEGYSVSREKKERFSLILESASTNQTSMYLCASSLPQTGSVETQYFGPGTRLLVL.

V is TRBV11-2 and J is TRBJ2-5; D is tentatively TRBD1 or TRBD2 (5 bases each). The CDR3 sequence is 15 residues long. V was shortened by 4 bases and J by 0 bases, with 12 bases between the two germline ends. CDR1 and CDR2 from the germline V gene are SGHAT and FQNNGV. This CDR3 reads CASSSSWGYQETQYF. Here the CDR3 DNA reads TGTGCCAGCAGCTCTAGCTGGGGGTACCAAGAGACCCAGTACTTC. The complete variable domain, with remaining parts taken from reference TRBV11-2 and TRBJ2-5, reads EAGVAQSPRYKIIEKRQSVAFWCNPISGHATLYWYQQILGQGPKLLIQFQNNGVVDDSQLPKDRFSAERLKGVDSTLKIQPAKLEDSAVYLCASSSSWGYQETQYFGPGTRLLVL.

The chain uses TRBV5-4 and TRBJ1-1; no clear D. V lost 0 bases, J lost 10 bases, and 7 bases lay in between. The V gene's germline CDR1 is SGHNT and CDR2 YYREEE (reference sequence). This CDR3 is built from 11 residues. This chain's CDR3 is CASSLGAAAFF. CDR3 nucleotides: TGTGCCAGCAGCTTGGGGGCTGCAGCTTTCTTT.

The V gene is TRBV6-1, the J gene TRBJ2-6, with TRBD1 matching 9 bases. This CDR3 region has 18 residues. The germline V gene encodes CDR1 MNHNS and CDR2 SASEGT. V shed 3 bases, J shed 4 bases, and the junction held 10 bases outside the gene matches. CDR3 coding DNA: TGTGCCAGCAGTGACGGGACAGGGACATCAACCGGGGCCAACGTCCTGACTTTC. This translates into CASSDGTGTSTGANVLTF.

Written as DNA, the CDR3 is TGCGCCAGCAGCCAGTCGCTAAGTGAAGAGACCCAGTACTTC. The encoded protein is CASSQSLSEETQYF. The chain employs TRBV4-3 and TRBJ2-5, with unresolved D. Germline V gives CDR1 LGHNA, CDR2 YSLEER. The CDR3 contains 14 residues. Trimming pared 3 bases from V and 3 bases from J, leaving 11 bases between.

V and J are TRBV7-9 and TRBJ1-2; TRBD1 agrees at 7 bases. V shed 5 bases, J shed 5 bases, and the junction held 20 bases outside the gene matches. Germline loops: CDR1 SEHNR, CDR2 FQNEAQ (reference sequence). The CDR3 consists of 18 residues. The CDR3 sequence is CASSQVSQGTGLSYGYTF. In DNA, the CDR3 is TGTGCCAGCAGCCAAGTATCACAGGGGACGGGTTTATCATATGGCTACACCTTC.

The chain has TRBV27 and TRBJ2-3; no firm D call. CDR1 is MNHEY, CDR2 SMNVEV, per germline (reference sequence). CDR3 length: 13 residues. V was pared by 8 bases and J by 0 bases, with 9 bases between. The CDR3 loop reads CASGLVSTDTQYF. CDR3 nucleotide sequence: TGTGCCAGCGGGCTAGTGAGCACAGATACGCAGTATTTT.

The J gene is TRBJ1-2, the V gene TRBV21-1. TRBV21-1 is a listed pseudogene. The CDR3 has 13 amino acids. The CDR3 region has the DNA TGTGCCAGCAGCAATGGGACCGATTATGGCTACACCTTC. This codes for CASSNGTDYGYTF.

This sequence joins TRBV10-3 and TRBJ1-1, with D perhaps TRBD1 (5 bases). The CDR3 has 16 amino acids. The germline gives CDR1 ENHRY, CDR2 SYGVKD. V lost 7 bases and J lost 6, with 24 bases in between. This CDR3 reads CAITEGSPAFGPEAFF. The CDR3, as DNA: TGTGCCATCACCGAGGGGTCGCCCGCCTTCGGTCCTGAAGCTTTCTTT.

This sequence joins TRBV28 and TRBJ2-1; possibly TRBD1 for D (6 bases). V was pared by 6 bases and J by 9 bases, with 15 bases between. This CDR3 region has 13 residues. Germline V lookup: CDR1 MDHEN, CDR2 SYDVKM. This chain's CDR3 is CASRAGAGVEQFF. CDR3 DNA sequence: TGTGCCAGCAGGGCAGGGGCTGGGGTTGAGCAGTTCTTC.

The chain combines TRBV18 with TRBJ2-5; D gene unclear. Germline loops: CDR1 KGHSH, CDR2 LQKENI. The CDR3 sequence is 13 residues long. The V end lost 0 bases, the J end lost 5 bases, and 7 bases lay between the germline ends. This chain's CDR3 is CASSPPSAETQYF. In DNA, the CDR3 is TGTGCCAGCTCACCACCTAGTGCGGAGACCCAGTACTTC.

The CDR3 here is CASSQVAGGAYESYEQYF. The CDR3 region has the DNA TGCGCCAGCAGCCAAGTTGCCGGGGGAGCGTATGAGAGCTACGAGCAGTACTTC. The chain employs TRBV4-1 and TRBJ2-7, with a tentative D call TRBD2 (6 bases). Germline CDR1 and CDR2: MGHRA and YSYEKL. The CDR3 extends over 18 amino acids. V lost 1 base to trimming and J lost 3 bases, with 22 bases between them.

Turning to this clone: In the same sample, other DNA sequences code for this CDR3. V and J are TRBV5-1 and TRBJ2-7, with D possibly being TRBD1 (5 bases). CDR1 is SGHRS and CDR2 is YFSETQ in the germline V gene. This CDR3 has 13 amino acids. Trimming cost V 2 bases and J 4 bases, with 10 bases left between them. The CDR3 region has the DNA TGCGCCAGCAGCTTCTCTCCAGGGTACGAGCAGTACTTC. Its translation: CASSFSPGYEQYF. Full variable domain (remainder filled in from reference TRBV5-1 and TRBJ2-7): KAGVTQTPRYLIKTRGQQVTLSCSPISGHRSVSWYQQTPGQGLQFLFEYFSETQRNKGNFPGRFSGRQFSNSRSEMNVSTLELGDSALYLCASSFSPGYEQYFGPGTRLTVT.

This clone was found a few times. The chain recombines TRBV25-1 with TRBJ2-7, with 10 bases aligning to TRBD2. CDR1 and CDR2 from the germline V gene are MGHDK and SYGVNS. This CDR3 spans 15 amino acids. V was pared by 3 bases and J by 6 bases, with 8 bases of the junction left unmatched. In DNA, the CDR3 is TGTGCCAGCAGTGACCGGACTAGCGGTGACTCCGAGCAGTACTTC. Translated, it gives CASSDRTSGDSEQYF.

The J gene is TRBJ2-7, the V gene TRBV6-5, with D perhaps matching TRBD2 (5 bases). Deletions cut 6 bases from V and 1 base from J, with 10 bases between. Germline V gene lookup returns CDR1 MNHEY and CDR2 SVGAGI. This CDR3 contains 13 residues. The CDR3 here is CASSLLDSYEQYF. DNA for the CDR3: TGTGCCAGCAGCTTACTAGATTCCTACGAGCAGTACTTC.

The chain employs TRBV7-2 and TRBJ2-3; no clear D gene. The CDR3 spans 13 residues. Looked up from germline, CDR1 is SGHTA and CDR2 is FQGNSA. With 1 base removed from V and 6 bases from J, the gap between germline ends came to 8 bases. The CDR3 sequence is CASSLESLDTQYF. The CDR3 region has the DNA TGTGCCAGCAGCTTAGAGTCCCTGGATACGCAGTATTTT.

The chain uses TRBV27 and TRBJ1-2; 7 positions agree with TRBD1. The CDR3 loop spans 14 amino acids. Germline V gives CDR1 MNHEY, CDR2 SMNVEV (reference sequence). V trimming: 6 bases; J trimming: 4 bases; junction bases outside the gene matches: 8. This CDR3 is CASSATGTAYGYTF. CDR3 in DNA: TGTGCCAGCAGCGCAACCGGGACAGCCTATGGCTACACCTTC.

This sequence joins TRBV6-5 and TRBJ2-5, with D hard to call. The CDR3 contains 13 residues. V was clipped by 6 bases and J by 5 bases, with 13 bases between them. The germline V gene encodes CDR1 MNHEY and CDR2 SVGAGI. As DNA, the CDR3 is TGTGCCAGCAGCCCGCCGGGTGAGGAGACCCAGTACTTC. It yields the protein CASSPPGEETQYF.

The rearrangement joins TRBV29-1 to TRBJ1-1, with D tentatively TRBD1 (6 bases). There are 15 residues in the CDR3. The germline V gene has CDR1 SQVTM and CDR2 ANQGSEA. With 0 bases removed from V and 4 bases from J, the gap between germline ends came to 15 bases. CDR3 nucleotides: TGCAGCGTTGAAGATTTGGCGGGGGCCCTCACTGAAGCTTTCTTT. Its translation: CSVEDLAGALTEAFF. The full variable domain, rest sourced from reference TRBV29-1 and TRBJ1-1, is SAVISQKPSRDICQRGTSLTIQCQVDSQVTMMFWYRQQPGQSLTLIATANQGSEATYESGFVIDKFPISRPNLTFSTLTVSNMSPEDSSIYLCSVEDLAGALTEAFFGQGTRLTVV.

The V gene is TRBV28, the J gene TRBJ2-7; D is perhaps TRBD1 (6 bases). The germline V and J ends were trimmed by 2 bases and 5 bases, with 19 bases remaining between them. Germline V gives CDR1 MDHEN, CDR2 SYDVKM. This CDR3 contains 16 residues. For the CDR3, the DNA is TGTGCCAGCAGTTTAAATCTCATGACAGGCTTAAACGAGCAGTACTTC. Translated, it gives CASSLNLMTGLNEQYF.

The chain links TRBV19 to TRBJ2-1, with D tentatively TRBD1 or TRBD2 (6 bases each). Germline assignment: CDR1 LNHDA and CDR2 SQIVND (reference sequence). The ends were cut back, 5 bases at V and 8 bases at J, with 22 bases in the middle. The CDR3 loop spans 16 amino acids. CDR3 loop: CASSSPRGRVFDEQFF. CDR3 bases: TGTGCCAGTAGTTCACCTCGGGGGCGGGTATTCGATGAGCAGTTCTTC.

This chain links TRBV27 with TRBJ1-1, with D perhaps TRBD1 (5 bases). This CDR3 region has 14 residues. Trimming removed 2 bases from V and 0 bases from J, with 7 bases in between. The germline V gene encodes CDR1 MNHEY and CDR2 SMNVEV (reference sequence). For the CDR3, the DNA is TGTGCCAGCAGTTTAGAGGGGATGAACACTGAAGCTTTCTTT. Protein product: CASSLEGMNTEAFF.